Presented here are 13 T cell receptor beta chains from one specimen sequenced in a study of Graves' ophthalmopathy and Graves' hyperthyroidism. Researchers took RNA transcripts and amplified TCR beta CDR3 regions from them. The workflow started with a first-round RT-PCR run with HTBI primers and then moved on to a second-round multiplex PCR. One entry per CDR3 protein, called by TCRdb with MiXCR from the multiplex PCR reads. Here the sample spans approximately 640,000 distinct CDR3 sequences, 35% to 50% being singletons. Sequencing input: peripheral blood. These receptors came from an adult man with Graves' ophthalmopathy.

This chain connects TRBV7-9 to TRBJ1-2, with D tentatively TRBD1 (5 bases). With 8 bases removed from V and 8 bases from J, the gap between germline ends came to 24 bases. CDR3 length: 15 amino acids. Germline loops: CDR1 SEHNR, CDR2 FQNEAQ (reference sequence). This CDR3 is CASGGVGVMGGGYTF. In DNA, the CDR3 is TGTGCCAGCGGAGGTGTGGGGGTGATGGGAGGCGGCTACACCTTC. The complete variable domain, with remaining parts taken from reference TRBV7-9 and TRBJ1-2, reads DTGVSQNPRHKITKRGQNVTFRCDPISEHNRLYWYRQTLGQGPEFLTYFQNEAQLEKSRLLSDRFSAERPKGSFSTLEIQRTEQGDSAMYLCASGGVGVMGGGYTFGSGTRLTVV.

This clonotype was picked up a small number of times. The chain joins TRBV5-8 to TRBJ2-5; 9 nucleotides line up with TRBD2. V lost 2 bases and J lost 5; bases outside the gene matches: 7. Germline V lookup: CDR1 SGHTS, CDR2 YDEGEE. The CDR3 has 15 amino acids. The CDR3 is CASSFGGRALETQYF. CDR3 DNA: TGTGCCAGCAGCTTTGGCGGGAGGGCCCTGGAGACCCAGTACTTC.

This clonotype has more than one count but fewer than ten. V is TRBV19 and J is TRBJ2-2, with D maybe TRBD2 (6 bases). The germline V and J ends were trimmed by 5 bases and 6 bases, with 13 bases remaining between them. CDR1 is LNHDA, CDR2 SQIVND, per germline (reference sequence). CDR3 length: 14 residues. The CDR3 spells CASSVRDFPGELFF. CDR3 nucleotides: TGTGCCAGTAGTGTGCGGGATTTCCCCGGGGAGCTGTTTTTT.

The rearrangement joins TRBV7-9 to TRBJ1-2; TRBD1 matches 7 bases. This CDR3 is built from 14 residues. V dropped 5 bases and J dropped 3; count of bases not matched to a gene: 6. CDR1 and CDR2 from the germline V gene are SEHNR and FQNEAQ (reference sequence). The CDR3 region has the DNA TGTGCCAGCAGCCTGACAGGGATGGACTATGGCTACACCTTC. Protein: CASSLTGMDYGYTF.

The chain recombines TRBV4-3 with TRBJ2-7, with 8 bases matching TRBD2. This CDR3 region has 16 residues. J was trimmed by 0 bases and V by 2 bases; bases with no gene match: 6. In germline, CDR1 is LGHNA, CDR2 YSLEER. DNA of the CDR3: TGCGCCAGCAGCCAAACCCACGGGGGGGGCTCCTACGAGCAGTACTTC. It specifies CASSQTHGGGSYEQYF.

This clonotype came up a few times. Since the CDR3 does not end with the conserved phenylalanine or tryptophan, this likely comes from a read error. V is TRBV7-2 and J is TRBJ1-1; D gene uncertain. This CDR3 comprises 12 residues. Trimming cost V 7 bases and J 7 bases, with 13 bases left between them. Germline CDR1 and CDR2: SGHTA and FQGNSA. As DNA, the CDR3 is TGTGCCAGCACCCGACCTGACGGTGAAGCTTTCGTT. It is translated as CASTRPDGEAFV.

Ten or more counts support this clonotype. The chain carries TRBV29-1 and TRBJ1-1; D is undetermined. Trimming removed 2 bases at V and 7 bases at J, with 11 bases between. Germline assignment: CDR1 SQVTM and CDR2 ANQGSEA. The CDR3 is 12 amino acids. The CDR3 reads CSVEQSAVEAFF. CDR3 in DNA: TGCAGCGTTGAACAGAGCGCCGTTGAAGCTTTCTTT.

This chain connects TRBV5-6 to TRBJ2-5; D might be TRBD2 (6 bases). Germline assignment: CDR1 SGHDT and CDR2 YYEEEE. Trimming left V 1 base short and J 5 bases short, with 12 bases between. CDR3 length: 14 residues. In nucleotides, the CDR3 is TGTGCCAGCAGCTTGTCGACTAGTCTGGAGACCCAGTACTTC. The encoded protein is CASSLSTSLETQYF.

The table lists this clonotype with a few counts. This rearrangement joins TRBV6-2 or TRBV6-3 to TRBJ2-7; 14 bases fit TRBD2. In germline, CDR1 is MNHEY, CDR2 SVGEGT. CDR3 length equals 15 residues. V lost 10 bases, J lost 4 bases, and 9 bases stayed unmatched. CDR3 protein: CATRLAGGEGYEQYF. The CDR3 region has the DNA TGTGCCACGCGACTAGCGGGAGGGGAAGGATACGAGCAGTACTTC.

The rearrangement uses TRBV27 and TRBJ2-2; D gene uncertain. This CDR3 spans 14 amino acids. Trimming stripped 2 bases from V and 7 bases from J, with 11 bases between. CDR1 and CDR2 (germline): MNHEY, SMNVEV (reference sequence). The CDR3 protein is CASSLSHSNGELFF. The CDR3 coding sequence is TGTGCCAGCAGTTTAAGCCATAGTAACGGGGAGCTGTTTTTT.

This rearrangement joins TRBV24-1 to TRBJ2-7; 8 nucleotides match TRBD1. The CDR3 contains 14 residues. The germline CDR1 and CDR2 sequences are KGHDR and SFDVKD. V gave up 4 bases and J gave up 7 bases; unmatched junction bases: 8. CDR3 loop: CATSDPDRANEQYF. The DNA of the CDR3 is TGTGCCACCAGTGACCCGGACAGGGCAAATGAGCAGTACTTC.

This clonotype was seen ten or more times. The rearrangement links TRBV12-3 or TRBV12-4 to TRBJ1-2; D is perhaps TRBD1 (6 bases). The CDR3 consists of 13 residues. With 6 bases removed from V and 5 bases from J, the gap between germline ends came to 13 bases. The CDR3 DNA reads TGTGCCAGCAGCCTGACAGGCCAATATGGCTACACCTTC. Translation gives CASSLTGQYGYTF.

This clonotype showed up many times. The chain is built from TRBV19 and TRBJ1-2; tentative D call: TRBD1 (6 bases). Trimming shortened V by 10 bases and J by 0 bases, and 12 bases separated the two germline ends. This CDR3 contains 13 residues. Germline CDR1 LNHDA, CDR2 SQIVND (reference sequence). DNA of the CDR3: TGTGCCAATCCGGACAGAGCTAACTATGGCTACACCTTC. Its translation: CANPDRANYGYTF.